This T cell receptor beta chain was sequenced for a study of T-cell reconstitution after alpha-beta-depleted transplantation in children. This clonotype has a count of ten or more. With 0 bases removed from V and 4 bases from J, the gap between germline ends came to 13 bases. The CDR3 sequence is 14 residues long. Germline V gives CDR1 DFQATT, CDR2 SNEGSKA (reference sequence). Unique molecular identifiers tagged the TCRbeta library. Each CDR3 protein is one row after TCRdb ran MiXCR on the PCR reads. The sample lists 230,000 or so distinct CDR3 sequences, 12% occurring once. The rearrangement joins TRBV20-1 to TRBJ2-7; TRBD1 is a possible D gene (6 bases). This clonotype originated in a human donor who donated a stem cell graft to a child with acute lymphoblastic leukemia. Material: PBMCs from the stem cell graft donor, obtained from the stem cell graft. The CDR3 is CSARELGGPYEQYF. DNA of the CDR3: TGCAGTGCTAGAGAGTTAGGGGGTCCATACGAGCAGTACTTC.